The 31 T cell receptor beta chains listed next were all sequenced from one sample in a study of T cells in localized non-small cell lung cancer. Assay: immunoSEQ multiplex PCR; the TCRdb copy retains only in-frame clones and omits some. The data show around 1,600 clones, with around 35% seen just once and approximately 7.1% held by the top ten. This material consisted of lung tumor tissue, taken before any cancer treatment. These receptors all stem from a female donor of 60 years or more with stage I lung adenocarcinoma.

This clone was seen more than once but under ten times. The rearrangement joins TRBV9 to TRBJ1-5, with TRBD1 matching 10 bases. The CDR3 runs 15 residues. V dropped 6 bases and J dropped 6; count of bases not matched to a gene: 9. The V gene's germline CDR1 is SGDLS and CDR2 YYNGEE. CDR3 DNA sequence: TGTGCCAGCAAACCGACAGGGGGCAACGGTCAGCCCCAGCATTTT. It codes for CASKPTGGNGQPQHF.

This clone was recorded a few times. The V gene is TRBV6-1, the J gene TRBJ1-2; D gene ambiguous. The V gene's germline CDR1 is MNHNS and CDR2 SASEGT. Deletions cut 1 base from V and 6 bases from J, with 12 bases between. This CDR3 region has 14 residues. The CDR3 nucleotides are TGTGCCAGCAGTGAAGAGCCCAGATCCCATGGCTACACCTTC. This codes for CASSEEPRSHGYTF.

This CDR3 is CASSVRAGGYGYTF. CDR3 DNA sequence: TGTGCCAGCAGCGTGAGGGCGGGCGGCTATGGCTACACCTTC. J is TRBJ1-2 and V is TRBV9; no clear D gene. Germline V CDR1 and CDR2: SGDLS, YYNGEE. This CDR3 contains 14 residues. V gave up 2 bases and J gave up 4 bases, with 12 bases separating them.

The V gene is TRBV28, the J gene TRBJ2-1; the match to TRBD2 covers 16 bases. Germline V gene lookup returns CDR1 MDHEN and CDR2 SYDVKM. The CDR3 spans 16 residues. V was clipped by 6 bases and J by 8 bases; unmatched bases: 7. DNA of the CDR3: TGTGCCAGCAGAGGGACTAGCGGGAGGGCCCCGGATGAGCAGTTCTTC. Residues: CASRGTSGRAPDEQFF.

CDR3 amino acids: CASSPLDNLGLVAANTGELFF. In nucleotides, the CDR3 is TGTGCCAGCTCACCACTGGACAACCTTGGACTAGTTGCCGCGAACACCGGGGAGCTGTTTTTT. The genes are TRBV18 and TRBJ2-2; 7 bases agree with TRBD2. The germline gives CDR1 KGHSH, CDR2 LQKENI. The junction had 17 bases not matched to a gene; V was cut back by 1 base and J by 0 bases. There are 21 residues in the CDR3.

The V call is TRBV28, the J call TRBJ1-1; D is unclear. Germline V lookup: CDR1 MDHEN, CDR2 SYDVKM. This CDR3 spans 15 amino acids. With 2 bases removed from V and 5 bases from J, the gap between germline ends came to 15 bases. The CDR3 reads CASSLVAGPKTEAFF. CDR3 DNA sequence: TGTGCCAGCAGTTTAGTCGCGGGCCCGAAAACTGAAGCTTTCTTT.

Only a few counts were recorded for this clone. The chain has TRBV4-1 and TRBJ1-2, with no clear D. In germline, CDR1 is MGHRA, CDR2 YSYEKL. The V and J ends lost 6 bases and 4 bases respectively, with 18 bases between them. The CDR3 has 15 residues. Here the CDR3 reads CASSPRDETPYGYTF. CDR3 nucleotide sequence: TGCGCCAGCAGTCCCCGGGATGAGACCCCCTATGGCTACACCTTC.

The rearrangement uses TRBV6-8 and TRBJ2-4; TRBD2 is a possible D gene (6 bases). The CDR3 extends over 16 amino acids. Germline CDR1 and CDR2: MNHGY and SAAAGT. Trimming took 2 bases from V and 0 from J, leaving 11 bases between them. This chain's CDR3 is CASSYGGALAKNIQYF. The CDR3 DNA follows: TGTGCCAGCAGTTACGGAGGGGCCCTAGCCAAAAACATTCAGTACTTC.

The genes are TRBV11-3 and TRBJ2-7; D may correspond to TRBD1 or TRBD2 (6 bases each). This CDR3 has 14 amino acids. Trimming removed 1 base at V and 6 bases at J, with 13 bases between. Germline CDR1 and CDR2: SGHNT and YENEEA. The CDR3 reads CASSLGDWGLEQYF. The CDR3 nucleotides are TGTGCCAGCAGCTTAGGGGACTGGGGGCTCGAGCAGTACTTC.

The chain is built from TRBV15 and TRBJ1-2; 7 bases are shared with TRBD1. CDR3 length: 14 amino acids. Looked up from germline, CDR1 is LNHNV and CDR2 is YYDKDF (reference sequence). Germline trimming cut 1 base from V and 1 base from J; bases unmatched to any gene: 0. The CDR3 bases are TGTGCCACCAGCAGAGGGGACAGTAACTATGGCTACACCTTC. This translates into CATSRGDSNYGYTF.

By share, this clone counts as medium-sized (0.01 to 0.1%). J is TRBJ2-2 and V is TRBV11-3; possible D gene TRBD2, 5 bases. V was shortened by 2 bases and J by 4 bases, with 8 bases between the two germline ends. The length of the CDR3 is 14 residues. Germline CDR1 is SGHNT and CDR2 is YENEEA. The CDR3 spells CASSLRAGTGELFF. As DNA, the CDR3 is TGTGCCAGCAGCTTAAGGGCGGGCACCGGGGAGCTGTTTTTT.

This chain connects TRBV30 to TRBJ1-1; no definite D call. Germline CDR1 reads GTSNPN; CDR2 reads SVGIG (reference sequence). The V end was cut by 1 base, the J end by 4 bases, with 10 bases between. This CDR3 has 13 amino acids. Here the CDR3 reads CAWSGSSSTEAFF. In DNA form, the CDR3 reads TGTGCCTGGAGTGGGAGCAGCTCCACTGAAGCTTTCTTT. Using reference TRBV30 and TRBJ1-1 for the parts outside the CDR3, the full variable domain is SQTIHQWPATLVQPVGSPLSLECTVEGTSNPNLYWYRQAAGRGLQLLFYSVGIGQISSEVPQNLSASRPQDRQFILSSKKLLLSDSGFYLCAWSGSSSTEAFFGQGTRLTVV.

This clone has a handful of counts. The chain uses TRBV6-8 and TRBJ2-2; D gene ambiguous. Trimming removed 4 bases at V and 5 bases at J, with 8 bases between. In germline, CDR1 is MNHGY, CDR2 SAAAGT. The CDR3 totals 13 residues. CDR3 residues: CASSSSMTGELFF. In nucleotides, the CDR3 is TGTGCCAGCAGTTCTTCAATGACCGGGGAGCTGTTTTTT.

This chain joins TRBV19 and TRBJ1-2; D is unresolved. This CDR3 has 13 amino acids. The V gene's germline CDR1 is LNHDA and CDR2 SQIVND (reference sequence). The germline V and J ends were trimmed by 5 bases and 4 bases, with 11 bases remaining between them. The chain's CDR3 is CASSPTFIYGYTF. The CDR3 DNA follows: TGTGCCAGTAGTCCCACATTCATCTATGGCTACACCTTC.

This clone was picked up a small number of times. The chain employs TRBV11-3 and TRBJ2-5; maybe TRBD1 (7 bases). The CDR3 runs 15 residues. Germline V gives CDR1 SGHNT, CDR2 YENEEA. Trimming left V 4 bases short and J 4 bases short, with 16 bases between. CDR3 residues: CASSSGGGALETQYF. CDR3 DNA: TGTGCCAGCAGCTCAGGAGGGGGCGCGTTAGAGACCCAGTACTTC.

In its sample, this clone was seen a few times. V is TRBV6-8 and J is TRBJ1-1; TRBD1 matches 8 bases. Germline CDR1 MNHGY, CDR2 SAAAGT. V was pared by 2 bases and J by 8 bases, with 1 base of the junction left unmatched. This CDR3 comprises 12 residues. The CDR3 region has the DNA TGTGCCAGCAGTTACGACAGGGGCGAAGCTTTCTTT. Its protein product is CASSYDRGEAFF.

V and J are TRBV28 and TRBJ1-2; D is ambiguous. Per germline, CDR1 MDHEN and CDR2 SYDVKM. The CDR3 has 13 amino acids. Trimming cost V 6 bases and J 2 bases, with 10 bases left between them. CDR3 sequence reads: CASRLDSNYGYTF. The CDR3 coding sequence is TGTGCCAGCAGGCTAGACTCAAACTATGGCTACACCTTC.

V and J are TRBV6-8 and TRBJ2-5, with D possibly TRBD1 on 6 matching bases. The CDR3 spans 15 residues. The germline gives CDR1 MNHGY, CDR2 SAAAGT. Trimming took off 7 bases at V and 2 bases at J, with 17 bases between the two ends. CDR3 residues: CASNWDDRQQETQYF. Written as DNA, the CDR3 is TGTGCCAGCAATTGGGATGACAGGCAGCAAGAGACCCAGTACTTC.

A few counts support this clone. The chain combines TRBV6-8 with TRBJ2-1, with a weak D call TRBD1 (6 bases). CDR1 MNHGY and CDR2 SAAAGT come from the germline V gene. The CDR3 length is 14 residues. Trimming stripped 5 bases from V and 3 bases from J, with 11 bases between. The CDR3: CASSKDSGYNEQFF. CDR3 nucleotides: TGTGCCAGCAGTAAGGACAGTGGCTACAATGAGCAGTTCTTC.

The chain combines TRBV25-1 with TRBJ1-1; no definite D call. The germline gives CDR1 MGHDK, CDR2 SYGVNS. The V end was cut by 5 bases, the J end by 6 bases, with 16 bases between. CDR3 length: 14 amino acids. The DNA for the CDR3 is TGTGCCAGCAGTTTGGAGGGAAGGAGGGCTGAAGCTTTCTTT. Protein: CASSLEGRRAEAFF.

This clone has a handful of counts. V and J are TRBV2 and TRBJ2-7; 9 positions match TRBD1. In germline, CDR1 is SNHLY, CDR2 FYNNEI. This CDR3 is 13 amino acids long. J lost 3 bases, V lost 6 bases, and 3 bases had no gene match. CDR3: CASSGTGYYEQYF. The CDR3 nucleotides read TGTGCCAGCAGCGGGACAGGGTACTACGAGCAGTACTTC.

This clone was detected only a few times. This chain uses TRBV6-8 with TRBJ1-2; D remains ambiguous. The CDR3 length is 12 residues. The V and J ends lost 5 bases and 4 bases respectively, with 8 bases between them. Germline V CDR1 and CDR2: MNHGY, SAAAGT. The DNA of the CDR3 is TGTGCCAGCAGTGAGGGTTCCTATGGCTACACCTTC. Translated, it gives CASSEGSYGYTF.

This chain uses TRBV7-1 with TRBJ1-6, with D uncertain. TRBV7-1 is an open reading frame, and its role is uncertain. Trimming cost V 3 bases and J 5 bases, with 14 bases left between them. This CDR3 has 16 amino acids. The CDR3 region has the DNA TGTGCCAGCAGCTCCTCGGTTGGCAGCGATAATTCACCCCTCCACTTT. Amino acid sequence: CASSSSVGSDNSPLHF.

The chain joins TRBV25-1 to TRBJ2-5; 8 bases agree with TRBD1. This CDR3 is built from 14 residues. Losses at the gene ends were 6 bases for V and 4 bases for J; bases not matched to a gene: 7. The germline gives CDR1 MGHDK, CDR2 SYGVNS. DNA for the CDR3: TGTGCCAGCAGCGAAGGAGGACAGGGAGAGACCCAGTACTTC. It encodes CASSEGGQGETQYF.

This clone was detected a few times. The CDR3 protein is CSVSAQDPLQPQHF. The CDR3 DNA is TGCAGCGTTTCGGCGCAGGATCCTTTACAGCCCCAGCATTTT. The chain combines TRBV29-1 with TRBJ1-5, with D unresolved. Germline CDR1 reads SQVTM; CDR2 reads ANQGSEA. Trimming removed 5 bases at V and 7 bases at J, with 18 bases between. The CDR3 has 14 residues. Based on the CDR3 plus reference TRBV29-1 and TRBJ1-5, the full variable domain is SAVISQKPSRDICQRGTSLTIQCQVDSQVTMMFWYRQQPGQSLTLIATANQGSEATYESGFVIDKFPISRPNLTFSTLTVSNMSPEDSSIYLCSVSAQDPLQPQHFGDGTRLSIL.

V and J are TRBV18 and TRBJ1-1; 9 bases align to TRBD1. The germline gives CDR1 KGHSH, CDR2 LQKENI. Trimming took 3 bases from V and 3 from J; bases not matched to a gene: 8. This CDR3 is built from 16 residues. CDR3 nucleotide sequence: TGTGCCAGCTCACCCCGGACAGGGGCAGGGGACACTGAAGCTTTCTTT. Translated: CASSPRTGAGDTEAFF. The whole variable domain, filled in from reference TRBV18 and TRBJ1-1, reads NAGVMQNPRHLVRRRGQEARLRCSPMKGHSHVYWYRQLPEEGLKFMVYLQKENIIDESGMPKERFSAEFPKEGPSILRIQQVVRGDSAAYFCASSPRTGAGDTEAFFGQGTRLTVV.

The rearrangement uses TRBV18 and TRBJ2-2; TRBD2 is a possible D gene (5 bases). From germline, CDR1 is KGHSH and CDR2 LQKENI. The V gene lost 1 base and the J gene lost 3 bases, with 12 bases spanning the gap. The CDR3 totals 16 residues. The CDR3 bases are TGTGCCAGCTCACCACTTCCGGGAAGGGACACCGGGGAGCTGTTTTTT. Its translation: CASSPLPGRDTGELFF. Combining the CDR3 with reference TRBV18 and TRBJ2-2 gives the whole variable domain NAGVMQNPRHLVRRRGQEARLRCSPMKGHSHVYWYRQLPEEGLKFMVYLQKENIIDESGMPKERFSAEFPKEGPSILRIQQVVRGDSAAYFCASSPLPGRDTGELFFGEGSRLTVL.

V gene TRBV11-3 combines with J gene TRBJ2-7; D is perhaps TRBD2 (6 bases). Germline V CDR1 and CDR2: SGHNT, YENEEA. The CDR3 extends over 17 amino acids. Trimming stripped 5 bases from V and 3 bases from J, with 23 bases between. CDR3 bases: TGTGCCAGCAGCCAAGGGGTGGGCGGGGACTTGGTCTACGAGCAGTACTTC. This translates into CASSQGVGGDLVYEQYF.

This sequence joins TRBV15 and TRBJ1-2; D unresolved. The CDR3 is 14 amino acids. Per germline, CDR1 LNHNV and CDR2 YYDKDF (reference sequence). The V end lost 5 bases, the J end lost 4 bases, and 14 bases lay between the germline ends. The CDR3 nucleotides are TGTGCCACCAGCGGTCGCGTAGGGAGCTATGGCTACACCTTC. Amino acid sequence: CATSGRVGSYGYTF.

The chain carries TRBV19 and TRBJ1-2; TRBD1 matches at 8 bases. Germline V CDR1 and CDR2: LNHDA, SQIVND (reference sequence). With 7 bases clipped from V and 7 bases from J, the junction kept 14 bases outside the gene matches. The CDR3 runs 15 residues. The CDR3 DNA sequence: TGTGCCAGTACTAAACGGGCGACAGGGGCGGGTGGCTACACCTTC. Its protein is CASTKRATGAGGYTF. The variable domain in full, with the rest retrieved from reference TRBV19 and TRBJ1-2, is DGGITQSPKYLFRKEGQNVTLSCEQNLNHDAMYWYRQDPGQGLRLIYYSQIVNDFQKGDIAEGYSVSREKKESFPLTVTSAQKNPTAFYLCASTKRATGAGGYTFGSGTRLTVV.

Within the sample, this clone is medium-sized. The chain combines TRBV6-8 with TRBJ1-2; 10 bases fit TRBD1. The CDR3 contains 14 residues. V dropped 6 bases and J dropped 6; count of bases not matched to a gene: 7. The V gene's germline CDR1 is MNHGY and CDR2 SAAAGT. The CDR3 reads CASRTQGTGDGYTF. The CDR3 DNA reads TGTGCCAGCAGAACCCAGGGGACAGGGGATGGCTACACCTTC.